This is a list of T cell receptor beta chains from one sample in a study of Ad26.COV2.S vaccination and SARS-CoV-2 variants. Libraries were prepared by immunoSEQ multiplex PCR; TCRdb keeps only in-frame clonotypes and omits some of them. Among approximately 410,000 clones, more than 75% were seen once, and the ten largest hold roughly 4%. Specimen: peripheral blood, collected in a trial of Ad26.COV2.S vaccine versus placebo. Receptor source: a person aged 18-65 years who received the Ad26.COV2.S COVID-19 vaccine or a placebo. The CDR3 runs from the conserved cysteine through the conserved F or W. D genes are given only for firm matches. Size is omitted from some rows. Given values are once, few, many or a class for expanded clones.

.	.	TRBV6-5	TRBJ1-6	TGTGCCAGCAGTTACCGGGCCCCAGATAATTCACCCCTCCACTTT	CASSYRAPDNSPLHF
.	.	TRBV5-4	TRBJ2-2	TGTGCCAGCAGCGAGGACGGAAGGATGGCGAACACCGGGGAGCTGTTTTTT	CASSEDGRMANTGELFF
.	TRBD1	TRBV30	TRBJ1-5	TGTGCCTGGAGTGTACGGGCGGGCAGGGGGAATCAGCCCCAGCATTTT	CAWSVRAGRGNQPQHF
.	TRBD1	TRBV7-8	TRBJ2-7	TGTGCCAGCAGCGACCGGGACAGCGCTAGCTCCTACGAGCAGTACTTC	CASSDRDSASSYEQYF
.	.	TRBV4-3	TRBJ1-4	TGCGCCAGCAGCCAAGATGGAACAGGGCATTGGGAAAAACTGTTTTTT	CASSQDGTGHWEKLFF
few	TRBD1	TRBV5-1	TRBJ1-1	TGCGCCAGCAGCCCTATGACAGGGCACACTGAAGCTTTCTTT	CASSPMTGHTEAFF
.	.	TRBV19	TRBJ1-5	TGTGCCAGTAGTATGAACAGGGCCAGCAATCAGCCCCAGCATTTT	CASSMNRASNQPQHF
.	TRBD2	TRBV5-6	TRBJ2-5	TGTGCCAGCAGCACTAGACTAGCGGGAGAGACCCAGTACTTC	CASSTRLAGETQYF
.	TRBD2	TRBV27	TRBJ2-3	TGTGCCAGCAGTTTATCCCCCGGGACTAGCGGGGGGTACCCCACAGATACGCAGTATTTT	CASSLSPGTSGGYPTDTQYF
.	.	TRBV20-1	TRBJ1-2	TGCAGTGCTGGTGGGGTAGCGGCGAAGGCTTATCGCCCGAGAGATGGCTACACCTTC	CSAGGVAAKAYRPRDGYTF
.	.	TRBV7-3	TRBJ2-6	TGTGCCAGCAGCTACTTGAGCGGTATCCCGTCTGGGGCCAACGTCCTGACTTTC	CASSYLSGIPSGANVLTF
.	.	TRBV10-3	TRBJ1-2	TGTGCCATCAAATTATGGGTCGGAGGCTACACCTTC	CAIKLWVGGYTF
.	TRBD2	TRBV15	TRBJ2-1	TGTGCCACCAGCAGAACTAGCGGGGGGGCCCGGCACAATGAGCAGTTCTTC	CATSRTSGGARHNEQFF
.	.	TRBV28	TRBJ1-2	TGTGCCAGCAGTGCCCCTCCAGTATTGGGGAACTATGGCTACACCTTC	CASSAPPVLGNYGYTF
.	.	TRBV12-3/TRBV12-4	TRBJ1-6	TGTGCCAGCAGCCCGAGATATAATTCACCCCTCCACTTT	CASSPRYNSPLHF
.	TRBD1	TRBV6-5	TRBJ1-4	TGTGCCAGCCACCTAAAACAGGGGGGCGGCGAAAAACTGTTTTTT	CASHLKQGGGEKLFF
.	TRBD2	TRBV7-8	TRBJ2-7	TGTGCCAGCAGCTTAGAGGTAGCGGGGGCCCCCTCCTACGAGCAGTACTTC	CASSLEVAGAPSYEQYF
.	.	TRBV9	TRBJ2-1	TGTGCCAGCAGCGTAAGGGTAGACAATGAGCAGTTCTTC	CASSVRVDNEQFF
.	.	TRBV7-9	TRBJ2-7	TGTGCCAGCAGCTTAGGAGTTTCGGCAGGGACCCCCTCCGAGCAGTACTTC	CASSLGVSAGTPSEQYF
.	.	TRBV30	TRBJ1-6	TGTGCCTGGAGTCCCCTGCGGGGGAATTCACCCCTCCACTTT	CAWSPLRGNSPLHF
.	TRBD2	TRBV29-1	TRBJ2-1	TGCAGCGTTCGCGGGGGGGCCGGTGAGCAGTTCTTC	CSVRGGAGEQFF
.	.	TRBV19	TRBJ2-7	TGTGCCAGTAGTATAAGGGGGATTCCTCTTAACTACGAGCAGTACTTC	CASSIRGIPLNYEQYF
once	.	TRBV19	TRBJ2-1	TGTGCCAGTAGACCATCGACAGAGAACAATGAGCAGTTCTTC	CASRPSTENNEQFF
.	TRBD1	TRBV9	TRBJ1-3	TGTGCCAGCAGCCCCGGGACAGGTGGAAACACCATATATTTT	CASSPGTGGNTIYF
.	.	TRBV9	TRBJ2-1	TGTGCCAGCAGCGCCTCGGTGGCTACCTACAATGAGCAGTTCTTC	CASSASVATYNEQFF
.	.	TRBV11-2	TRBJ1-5	TGTGCCAGCAGCTTAGGGGGGAGCAATCAGCCCCAGCATTTT	CASSLGGSNQPQHF
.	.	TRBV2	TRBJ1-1	TGTGCCAGCAGTGACTACACCAGGGGTAGGGCTTTCTTT	CASSDYTRGRAFF